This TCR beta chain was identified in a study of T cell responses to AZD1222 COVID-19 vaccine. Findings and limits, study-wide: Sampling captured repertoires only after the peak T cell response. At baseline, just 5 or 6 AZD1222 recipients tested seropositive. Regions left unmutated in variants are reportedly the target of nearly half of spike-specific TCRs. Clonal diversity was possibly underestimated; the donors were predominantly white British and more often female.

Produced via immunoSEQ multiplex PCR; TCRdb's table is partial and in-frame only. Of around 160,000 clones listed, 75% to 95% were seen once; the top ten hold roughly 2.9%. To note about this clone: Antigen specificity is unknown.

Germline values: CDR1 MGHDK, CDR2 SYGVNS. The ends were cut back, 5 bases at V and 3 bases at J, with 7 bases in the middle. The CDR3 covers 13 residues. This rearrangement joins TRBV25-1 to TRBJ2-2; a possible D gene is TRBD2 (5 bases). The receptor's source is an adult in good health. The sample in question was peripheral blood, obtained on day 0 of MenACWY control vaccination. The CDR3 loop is CASSSGYTGELFF. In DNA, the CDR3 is TGTGCCAGCAGTTCGGGGTACACCGGGGAGCTGTTTTTT. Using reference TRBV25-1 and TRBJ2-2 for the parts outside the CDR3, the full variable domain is EADIYQTPRYLVIGTGKKITLECSQTMGHDKMYWYQQDPGMELHLIHYSYGVNSTEKGDLSSESTVSRIRTEHFPLTLESARPSHTSQYLCASSSGYTGELFFGEGSRLTVL.